This TCR beta chain is drawn from a study of blood T cell repertoires in COVID-19. Study information: Researchers got acute and convalescent COVID-19 samples from the United States, Italy and Spain. From T cells, B-cell-depleted T cells, or PBMCs came the material, which was cDNA or gDNA.

Per the original methods: From reference gene primer amplification, estimates of nucleated cell counts were derived. Assay used: immunoSEQ multiplex PCR; TCRdb lists only in-frame clones, some missing. V, J and clone size are those of that table, while D and trimming were read from the DNA. The sample contains 150,000 to 200,000 clones, roughly 80% of which appear only once. Sequenced sample: peripheral blood. This receptor was obtained from a human donor in a cohort sampled during active COVID-19.

CDR3 sequence reads: CASSWTGLRTGELFF. Here the CDR3 DNA reads TGTGCCAGCAGTTGGACAGGATTAAGAACCGGGGAGCTGTTTTTT. The rearrangement uses TRBV5-5 and TRBJ2-2; 7 positions agree with TRBD1. V was clipped by 5 bases and J by 5 bases; unmatched bases: 9. CDR1 is SGHKS, CDR2 YYEKEE, per germline (reference sequence). The CDR3 covers 15 residues.